This T cell receptor beta chain comes out of a study of blood T cell repertoires in COVID-19. The count of this clone is one. Here immunoSEQ multiplex PCR was the method, and the copy in TCRdb shows in-frame clones only, minus some. The table lists approximately 220,000 clones, approximately 86% of them singletons. Sequenced material: peripheral blood. This receptor was obtained from a man in his sixties with acute or convalescent COVID-19.

CDR3 sequence: CASSEGTGVEAFF. In DNA, the CDR3 is TGTGCCAGCAGTGAAGGGACGGGGGTTGAAGCTTTCTTT. The genes are TRBV6-1 and TRBJ1-1; D is perhaps TRBD1 (5 bases). Germline CDR1 MNHNS, CDR2 SASEGT. The CDR3 spans 13 residues. V dropped 1 base and J dropped 7 bases, with 10 bases sitting between them.